This T cell receptor (beta chain) is drawn from a study of cytomegalovirus exposure and HLA in healthy donors. Study overall: Within an early data release were about 85 million unique TCRs drawn from HLA-typed donors. Study-level points and caveats: Later analysis reportedly placed an Asian-associated ancestry cluster below the approximately 700-donor mean in N-insertions. V- and J-gene trimming of TCR beta was linked (in a later analysis) to a missense DCLRE1C variant. According to an earlier analysis, most TCR beta V segments yielded productive rearrangements about 90% or about 30% of the time.

PCR employed 60 Vbeta and 13 Jbeta primers. Repertoires were generated with immunoSEQ multiplex PCR, while TCRdb's copy carries only in-frame clones and drops some. The sample holds 200,000 or so clones, 84% seen once. This clone was seen a handful of times. What it binds is not known. This receptor was identified in a boy aged 5-17 years in good health and CMV-seronegative. Sequencing was performed on PBMCs.

CDR3 nucleotides: TGTGCCAGCAGTTATGCTGTCCTGAGCTCTGGAAACACCATATATTTT. Translated: CASSYAVLSSGNTIYF. This chain links TRBV6-6 with TRBJ1-3; D is uncertain. Germline V gives CDR1 MNHNY, CDR2 SVGAGI (reference sequence). This CDR3 has 16 amino acids. The germline V and J ends were trimmed by 3 bases and 0 bases, with 12 bases remaining between them.